This TCR beta chain was identified in a study of shared clonotypes between healthy human individuals. CDR3 length equals 14 residues. Trimming shortened V by 3 bases and J by 3 bases, and 9 bases separated the two germline ends. The V gene's germline CDR1 is SNHLY and CDR2 FYNNEI. Assay execution took place at the deep level. Using immunoSEQ multiplex PCR, the repertoire was profiled, and TCRdb retains in-frame clones only, with some absent. Of over 2 million clones listed, roughly 95% were seen once; the top ten hold 0.1% to 0.15%. Study outcomes and limitations: Compared with clonotypes that all four donors shared, non-shared clonotypes had lower generation probabilities. Several donors showed sharing of approximately 5% of naive CD4 clonotypes.

In the case of this clone: Antigen: not known.

The TCR originated in a man younger than 35 in good health. The J gene is TRBJ2-4, the V gene TRBV2; TRBD2 is a possible D gene (5 bases). Sequenced material: naive CD4+ T cells sorted from blood. Documented subset: CD45RA+ positively selected. CDR3 nucleotide sequence: TGTGCCAGCAGTGAGGAAGCGGTCAAAAACATTCAGTACTTC. Translated, it gives CASSEEAVKNIQYF. Full variable domain (remainder filled in from reference TRBV2 and TRBJ2-4): EPEVTQTPSHQVTQMGQEVILRCVPISNHLYFYWYRQILGQKVEFLVSFYNNEISEKSEIFDDQFSVERPDGSNFTLKIRSTKLEDSAMYFCASSEEAVKNIQYFGAGTRLSVL.